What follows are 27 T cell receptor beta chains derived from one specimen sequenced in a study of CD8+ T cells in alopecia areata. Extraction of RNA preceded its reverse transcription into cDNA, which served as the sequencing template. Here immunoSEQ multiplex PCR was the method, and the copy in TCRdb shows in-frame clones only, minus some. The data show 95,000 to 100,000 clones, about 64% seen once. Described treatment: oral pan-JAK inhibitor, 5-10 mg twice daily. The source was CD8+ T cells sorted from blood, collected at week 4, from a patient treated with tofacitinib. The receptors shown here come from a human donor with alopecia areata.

The CDR3 region has the DNA TGTGCCAGCAGTCTCAAGGGATCCTACAATGAGCAGTTCTTC. This gives the protein CASSLKGSYNEQFF. The rearrangement links TRBV25-1 to TRBJ2-1; no reliable D call. Germline CDR1 is MGHDK and CDR2 is SYGVNS. V was pared by 5 bases and J by 1 base, with 9 bases between. There are 14 residues in the CDR3.

CDR3 residues: CSVVEDLTDTQYF. The DNA of the CDR3 is TGCAGCGTTGTGGAGGACCTCACAGATACGCAGTATTTT. The V gene is TRBV29-1, the J gene TRBJ2-3, with TRBD2 as a possible D gene (5 bases). V lost 4 bases and J lost 2, with 10 bases in between. Germline CDR1 SQVTM, CDR2 ANQGSEA. The CDR3 runs 13 residues.

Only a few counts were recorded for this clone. The CDR3, as DNA: TGTGCCAGCAGTTCGGTCGGGACCCAAGAGACCCAGTACTTC. Protein sequence: CASSSVGTQETQYF. The chain couples TRBV6-6 to TRBJ2-5; D is tentatively TRBD1 or TRBD2 (5 bases each). Per germline, CDR1 MNHNY and CDR2 SVGAGI (reference sequence). The ends were cut back, 4 bases at V and 1 base at J, with 10 bases in the middle. The CDR3 is 14 residues long.

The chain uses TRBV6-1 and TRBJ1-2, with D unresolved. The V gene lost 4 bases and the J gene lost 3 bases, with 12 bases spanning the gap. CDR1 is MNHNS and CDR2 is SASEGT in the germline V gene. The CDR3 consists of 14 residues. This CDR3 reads CASSVEGTYYGYTF. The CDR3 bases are TGTGCCAGCAGTGTTGAGGGTACCTACTATGGCTACACCTTC.

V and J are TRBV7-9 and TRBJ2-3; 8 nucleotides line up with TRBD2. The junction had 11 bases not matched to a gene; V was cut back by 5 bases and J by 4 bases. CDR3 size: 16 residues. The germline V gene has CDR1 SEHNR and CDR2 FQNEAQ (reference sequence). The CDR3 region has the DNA TGTGCCAGCAGCCCGATCGAGGCGGGAGGCCCAGATACGCAGTATTTT. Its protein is CASSPIEAGGPDTQYF.

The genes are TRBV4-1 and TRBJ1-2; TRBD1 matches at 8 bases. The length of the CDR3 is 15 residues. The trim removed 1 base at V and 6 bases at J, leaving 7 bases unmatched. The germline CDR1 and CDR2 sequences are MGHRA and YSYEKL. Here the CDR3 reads CASSQGLAGGNGYTF. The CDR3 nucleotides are TGCGCCAGCAGCCAAGGTCTTGCAGGGGGCAATGGCTACACCTTC.

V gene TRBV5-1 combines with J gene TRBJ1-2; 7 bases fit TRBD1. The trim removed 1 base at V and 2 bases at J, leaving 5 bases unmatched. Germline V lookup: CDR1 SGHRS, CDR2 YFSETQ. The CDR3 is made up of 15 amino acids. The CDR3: CASSLLWDSNYGYTF. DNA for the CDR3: TGCGCCAGCAGCTTGCTCTGGGACAGCAACTATGGCTACACCTTC. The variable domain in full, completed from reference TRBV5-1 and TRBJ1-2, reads KAGVTQTPRYLIKTRGQQVTLSCSPISGHRSVSWYQQTPGQGLQFLFEYFSETQRNKGNFPGRFSGRQFSNSRSEMNVSTLELGDSALYLCASSLLWDSNYGYTFGSGTRLTVV.

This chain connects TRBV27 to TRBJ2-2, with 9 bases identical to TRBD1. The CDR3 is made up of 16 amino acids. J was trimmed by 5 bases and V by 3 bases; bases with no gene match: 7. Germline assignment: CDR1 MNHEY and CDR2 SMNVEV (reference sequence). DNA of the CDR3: TGTGCCAGCAGTTTCCCGGGACAGGGTGGGACCGGGGAGCTGTTTTTT. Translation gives CASSFPGQGGTGELFF.

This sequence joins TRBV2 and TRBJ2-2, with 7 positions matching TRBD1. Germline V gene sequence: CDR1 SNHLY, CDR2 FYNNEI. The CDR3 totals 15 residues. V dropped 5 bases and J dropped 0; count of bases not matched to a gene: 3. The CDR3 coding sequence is TGTGCCAGCAGTCCGGGACAGACGAACACCGGGGAGCTGTTTTTT. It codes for CASSPGQTNTGELFF.

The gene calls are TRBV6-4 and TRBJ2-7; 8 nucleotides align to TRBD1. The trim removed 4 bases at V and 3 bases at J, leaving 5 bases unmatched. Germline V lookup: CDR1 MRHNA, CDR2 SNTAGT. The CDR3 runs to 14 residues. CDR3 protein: CASSARTGIYEQYF. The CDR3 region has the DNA TGTGCCAGCAGTGCCCGGACAGGGATCTACGAGCAGTACTTC.

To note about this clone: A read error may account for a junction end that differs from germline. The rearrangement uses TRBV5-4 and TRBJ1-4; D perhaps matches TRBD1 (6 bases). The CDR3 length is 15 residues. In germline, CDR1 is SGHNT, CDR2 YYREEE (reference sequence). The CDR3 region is CASSHSTGTNEKLFF. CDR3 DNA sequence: TGCGCCAGCAGCCACTCAACAGGGACTAATGAAAAACTGTTTTTT.

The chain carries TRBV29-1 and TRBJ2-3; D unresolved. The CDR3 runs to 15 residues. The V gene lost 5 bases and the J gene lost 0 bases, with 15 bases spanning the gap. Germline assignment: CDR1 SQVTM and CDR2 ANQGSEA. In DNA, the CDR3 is TGCAGCGTTTATGAGACACAAACTAGCACAGATACGCAGTATTTT. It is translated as CSVYETQTSTDTQYF.

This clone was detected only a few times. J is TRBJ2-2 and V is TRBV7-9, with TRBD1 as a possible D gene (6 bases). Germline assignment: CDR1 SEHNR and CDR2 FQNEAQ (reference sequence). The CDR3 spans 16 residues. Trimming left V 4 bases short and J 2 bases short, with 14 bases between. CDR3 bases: TGTGCCAGCAGCTCACACAGGGACCCAAACACCGGGGAGCTGTTTTTT. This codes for CASSSHRDPNTGELFF.

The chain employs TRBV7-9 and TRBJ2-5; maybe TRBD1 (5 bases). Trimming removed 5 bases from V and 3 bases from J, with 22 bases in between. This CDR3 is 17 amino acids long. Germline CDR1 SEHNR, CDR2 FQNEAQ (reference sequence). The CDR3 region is CASSASGATGWEETQYF. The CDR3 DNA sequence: TGTGCCAGCAGCGCTTCGGGCGCCACAGGATGGGAAGAGACCCAGTACTTC. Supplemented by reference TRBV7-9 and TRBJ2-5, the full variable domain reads DTGVSQNPRHKITKRGQNVTFRCDPISEHNRLYWYRQTLGQGPEFLTYFQNEAQLEKSRLLSDRFSAERPKGSFSTLEIQRTEQGDSAMYLCASSASGATGWEETQYFGPGTRLLVL.

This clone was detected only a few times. CDR3 amino acids: CASSSHRGRNYGYTF. In DNA, the CDR3 is TGTGCCAGCAGTAGCCACCGGGGACGTAACTATGGCTACACCTTC. The J gene is TRBJ1-2, the V gene TRBV27, with D possibly matching TRBD1 (5 bases). The CDR3 extends over 15 amino acids. The germline V gene encodes CDR1 MNHEY and CDR2 SMNVEV (reference sequence). Trimming stripped 5 bases from V and 1 base from J, with 14 bases between.

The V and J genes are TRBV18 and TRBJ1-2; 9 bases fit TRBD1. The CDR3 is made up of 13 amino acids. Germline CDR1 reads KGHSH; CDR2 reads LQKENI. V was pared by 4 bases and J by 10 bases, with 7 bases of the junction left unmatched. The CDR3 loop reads CASSLPGQGHYTF. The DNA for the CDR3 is TGTGCCAGCTCACTACCGGGACAGGGTCACTACACCTTC. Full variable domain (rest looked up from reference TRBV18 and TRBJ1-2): NAGVMQNPRHLVRRRGQEARLRCSPMKGHSHVYWYRQLPEEGLKFMVYLQKENIIDESGMPKERFSAEFPKEGPSILRIQQVVRGDSAAYFCASSLPGQGHYTFGSGTRLTVV.

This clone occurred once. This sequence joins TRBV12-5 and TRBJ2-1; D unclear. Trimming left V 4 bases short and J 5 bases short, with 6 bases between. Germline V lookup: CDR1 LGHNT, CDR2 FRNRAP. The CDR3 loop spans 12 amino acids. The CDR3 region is CASGSVNNEQFF. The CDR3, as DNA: TGTGCTAGTGGTTCCGTCAACAATGAGCAGTTCTTC.

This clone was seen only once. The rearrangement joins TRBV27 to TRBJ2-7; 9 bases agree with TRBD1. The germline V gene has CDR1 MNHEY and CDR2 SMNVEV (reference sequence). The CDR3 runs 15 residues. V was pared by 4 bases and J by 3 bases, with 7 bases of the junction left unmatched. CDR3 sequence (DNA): TGTGCCAGCAGTTCGGGACAGGGCCTTGTCTACGAGCAGTACTTC. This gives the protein CASSSGQGLVYEQYF.

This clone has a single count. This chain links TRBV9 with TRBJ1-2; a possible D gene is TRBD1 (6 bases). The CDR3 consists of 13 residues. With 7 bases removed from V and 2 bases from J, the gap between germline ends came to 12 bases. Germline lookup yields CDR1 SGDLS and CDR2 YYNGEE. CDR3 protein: CASGGGGNYGYTF. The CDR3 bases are TGTGCCAGCGGGGGCGGAGGGAACTATGGCTACACCTTC.

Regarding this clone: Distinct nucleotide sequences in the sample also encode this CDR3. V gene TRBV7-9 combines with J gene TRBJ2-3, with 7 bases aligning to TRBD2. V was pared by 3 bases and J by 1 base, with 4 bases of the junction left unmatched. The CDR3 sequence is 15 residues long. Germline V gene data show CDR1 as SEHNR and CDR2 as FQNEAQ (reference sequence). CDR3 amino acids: CASSFPTSGTDTQYF. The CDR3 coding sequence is TGTGCCAGCAGCTTTCCCACTAGCGGCACAGATACGCAGTATTTT. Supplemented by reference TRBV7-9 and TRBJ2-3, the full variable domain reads DTGVSQNPRHKITKRGQNVTFRCDPISEHNRLYWYRQTLGQGPEFLTYFQNEAQLEKSRLLSDRFSAERPKGSFSTLEIQRTEQGDSAMYLCASSFPTSGTDTQYFGPGTRLTVL.

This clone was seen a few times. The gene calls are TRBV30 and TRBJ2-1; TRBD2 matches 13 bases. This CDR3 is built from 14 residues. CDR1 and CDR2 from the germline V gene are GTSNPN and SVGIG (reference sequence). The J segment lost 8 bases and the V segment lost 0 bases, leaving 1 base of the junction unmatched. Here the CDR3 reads CAWSVLAGGDEQFF. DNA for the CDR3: TGTGCCTGGAGTGTACTAGCGGGAGGGGATGAGCAGTTCTTC. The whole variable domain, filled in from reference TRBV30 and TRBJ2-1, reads SQTIHQWPATLVQPVGSPLSLECTVEGTSNPNLYWYRQAAGRGLQLLFYSVGIGQISSEVPQNLSASRPQDRQFILSSKKLLLSDSGFYLCAWSVLAGGDEQFFGPGTRLTVL.

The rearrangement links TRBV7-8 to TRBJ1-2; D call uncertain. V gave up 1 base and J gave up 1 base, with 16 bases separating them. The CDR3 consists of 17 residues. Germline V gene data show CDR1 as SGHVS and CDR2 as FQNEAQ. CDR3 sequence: CASSLGSQGIFNYGYTF. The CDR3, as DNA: TGTGCCAGCAGCTTAGGATCCCAAGGAATCTTTAACTATGGCTACACCTTC.

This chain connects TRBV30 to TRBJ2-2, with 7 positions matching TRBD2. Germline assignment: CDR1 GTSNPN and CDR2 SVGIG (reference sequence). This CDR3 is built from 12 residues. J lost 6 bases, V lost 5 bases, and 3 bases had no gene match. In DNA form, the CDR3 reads TGTGCCTGGTCCGGGGGGTCCGGGGAGCTGTTTTTT. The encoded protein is CAWSGGSGELFF.

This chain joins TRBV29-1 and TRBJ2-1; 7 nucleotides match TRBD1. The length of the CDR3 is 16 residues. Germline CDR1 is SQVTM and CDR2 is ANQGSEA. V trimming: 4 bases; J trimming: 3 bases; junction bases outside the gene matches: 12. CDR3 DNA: TGCAGCGTTGGTGTGTGGGACAGCAAGGTCTACAATGAGCAGTTCTTC. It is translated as CSVGVWDSKVYNEQFF.

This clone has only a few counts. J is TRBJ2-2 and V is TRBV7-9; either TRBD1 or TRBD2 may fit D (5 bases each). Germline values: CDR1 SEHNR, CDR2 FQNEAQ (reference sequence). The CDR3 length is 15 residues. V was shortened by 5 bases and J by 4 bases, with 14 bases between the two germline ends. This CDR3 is CASSSTGAFTGELFF. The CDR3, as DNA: TGTGCCAGCAGCAGCACCGGGGCGTTCACCGGGGAGCTGTTTTTT.

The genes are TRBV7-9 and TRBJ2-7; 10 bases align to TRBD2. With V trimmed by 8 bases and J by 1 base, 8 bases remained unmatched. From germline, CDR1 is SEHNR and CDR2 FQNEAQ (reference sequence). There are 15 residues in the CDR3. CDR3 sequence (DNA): TGTGCCAGCCAAGGAGCTAGCGGGGGATCCTACGAGCAGTACTTC. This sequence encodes CASQGASGGSYEQYF.

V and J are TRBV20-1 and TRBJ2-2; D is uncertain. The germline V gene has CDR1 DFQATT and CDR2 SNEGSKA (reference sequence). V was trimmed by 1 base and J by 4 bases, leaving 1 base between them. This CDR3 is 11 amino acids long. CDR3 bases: TGCAGTGCTAGAGGCACCGGGGAGCTGTTTTTT. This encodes CSARGTGELFF.